Following are 25 T cell receptor beta chains from one sample sequenced in a study of blood T cell repertoires in COVID-19 (dated by TCRdb to about 2020). Libraries were prepared through the immunoSEQ multiplex PCR assay. The table was pulled from immuneACCESS by TCRdb, which kept in-frame rearrangements only. Such tables lose some clones; where checked, under half of the loss comes from unresolved V genes, and the rest has no known cause. Within this sample are 65,000 to 75,000 clones, with around 83% of them counted one time only. The top ten clones comprise 8.5% to 10% of the sample. The sequencing sample was made of peripheral blood. Receptors were obtained from a woman older than 75 with acute or convalescent COVID-19.

This clone appeared a few times. The chain has TRBV3-1 (or the pseudogene TRBV3-2) and TRBJ2-5; D might be TRBD1 (6 bases). The ends were cut back, 4 bases at V and 5 bases at J, with 17 bases in the middle. Germline CDR1 and CDR2: LGHDT and YNNKEL (reference sequence). This CDR3 comprises 15 residues. This CDR3 reads CASSLITGMGETQYF. DNA of the CDR3: TGTGCCAGCAGCCTCATCACAGGGATGGGGGAGACCCAGTACTTC.

J is TRBJ1-2 and V is TRBV12-3 or TRBV12-4; TRBD1 might be the D (6 bases). This CDR3 has 13 residues. Trimming left V 5 bases short and J 4 bases short, with 11 bases between. CDR3 sequence reads: CASSLQGSYGYTF. CDR3 nucleotide sequence: TGTGCCAGCAGTCTCCAGGGGAGCTATGGCTACACCTTC.

V gene TRBV30 combines with J gene TRBJ2-5; 7 bases are a match to TRBD1. The V gene end was trimmed by 3 bases and the J gene end by 1 base; junction bases not matched to a gene: 8. Germline CDR1 reads GTSNPN; CDR2 reads SVGIG (reference sequence). CDR3 size: 15 residues. The CDR3 DNA reads as TGTGCCTGGAGAGTGGACAGGCCGCTCCAAGAGACCCAGTACTTC. Its protein is CAWRVDRPLQETQYF.

CDR3 sequence (DNA): TGTGCCAGCTCACCTGGACAGGGAGGTCAGCCCCAGCATTTT. Its protein is CASSPGQGGQPQHF. J is TRBJ1-5 and V is TRBV18; 8 bases agree with TRBD1. J lost 6 bases, V lost 3 bases, and 4 bases had no gene match. The CDR3 has 14 residues. Germline lookup yields CDR1 KGHSH and CDR2 LQKENI.

The DNA for the CDR3 is TGTGCCAGCAGCTCCGACAGGGGGCACTTCAACTATGGCTACACCTTC. The encoded protein is CASSSDRGHFNYGYTF. The chain employs TRBV6-6 and TRBJ1-2, with 10 nucleotides matching TRBD1. The CDR3 is 16 amino acids. The germline gives CDR1 MNHNY, CDR2 SVGAGI (reference sequence). The V segment lost 6 bases and the J segment 2 bases; nucleotides outside the gene matches: 9.

This chain joins TRBV5-1 and TRBJ1-4; 10 bases align to TRBD1. The length of the CDR3 is 15 residues. V dropped 3 bases and J dropped 5; count of bases not matched to a gene: 4. CDR1 is SGHRS and CDR2 is YFSETQ in the germline V gene. The CDR3 here is CASSSGQGGNEKLFF. CDR3 DNA sequence: TGCGCCAGCAGCTCAGGACAGGGGGGGAATGAAAAACTGTTTTTT.

The rearrangement uses TRBV5-1 and TRBJ1-3, with a weak D call TRBD1 (5 bases). V lost 0 bases to trimming and J lost 2 bases, with 12 bases between them. Germline CDR1 SGHRS, CDR2 YFSETQ. This CDR3 spans 16 amino acids. CDR3 in DNA: TGCGCCAGCAGCTTGGAACCAGGGAACCCTGGAAACACCATATATTTT. This encodes CASSLEPGNPGNTIYF.

The chain combines TRBV6-4 with TRBJ1-2; possible D gene TRBD1, 6 bases. The CDR3 loop spans 15 amino acids. The germline V gene encodes CDR1 MRHNA and CDR2 SNTAGT. V was pared by 0 bases and J by 4 bases, with 12 bases between. This CDR3 is CASSDSPGAPYGYTF. The CDR3, as DNA: TGTGCCAGCAGTGACTCGCCAGGGGCCCCCTATGGCTACACCTTC.

The V call is TRBV5-1, the J call TRBJ2-7; 7 nucleotides line up with TRBD1. Germline V CDR1 and CDR2: SGHRS, YFSETQ. This CDR3 is 14 amino acids long. The junction had 4 bases not matched to a gene; V was cut back by 4 bases and J by 0 bases. The CDR3 sequence: CASSAWDSSYEQYF. CDR3 in DNA: TGCGCCAGCAGCGCCTGGGACAGCTCCTACGAGCAGTACTTC.

The chain links TRBV11-2 to TRBJ2-1; D possibly corresponds to TRBD2 (6 bases). Trimming removed 3 bases at V and 6 bases at J, with 12 bases between. Germline lookup yields CDR1 SGHAT and CDR2 FQNNGV. The CDR3 totals 14 residues. The CDR3 sequence is CASSLREARNEQFF. The DNA for the CDR3 is TGTGCCAGCAGCTTGAGGGAGGCCCGCAATGAGCAGTTCTTC.

The genes are TRBV19 and TRBJ2-3; a weak D match, TRBD2 (7 bases). Trimming took 6 bases from V and 3 from J, leaving 22 bases between them. The CDR3 runs 17 residues. Per the germline V gene, CDR1 is LNHDA and CDR2 is SQIVND (reference sequence). CDR3 in amino acids: CASSNPPGGLRTDTQYF. CDR3 DNA: TGTGCCAGTAGCAATCCTCCCGGGGGGCTACGGACAGATACGCAGTATTTT.

The genes are TRBV21-1 and TRBJ2-7; TRBD1 is the table's D call, not checked against the DNA. TRBV21-1 is reported as a pseudogene. The length of the CDR3 is 14 residues. CDR3 sequence reads: CASSIRDRDYEQYF. CDR3 in DNA: TGTGCCAGCAGCATCCGGGACAGGGACTACGAGCAGTACTTC.

The chain uses TRBV30 and TRBJ2-5; 8 bases line up with TRBD2. CDR3 length equals 15 residues. Germline V gene lookup returns CDR1 GTSNPN and CDR2 SVGIG (reference sequence). V was pared by 3 bases and J by 5 bases, with 11 bases of the junction left unmatched. CDR3 sequence (DNA): TGTGCCTGGAGCCCCCCCGGGCCTAGCGGGGAGACCCAGTACTTC. This sequence encodes CAWSPPGPSGETQYF.

This chain connects TRBV30 to TRBJ2-1; 7 bases line up with TRBD1. V lost 3 bases and J lost 4; bases outside the gene matches: 9. Germline V gives CDR1 GTSNPN, CDR2 SVGIG (reference sequence). CDR3 length equals 15 residues. CDR3 DNA sequence: TGTGCCTGGAGGACGACAGGGCGTGGGTACAATGAGCAGTTCTTC. Translated: CAWRTTGRGYNEQFF.

The chain joins TRBV3-1 (or the pseudogene TRBV3-2) to TRBJ2-2, with 7 bases that match TRBD2. Germline V gene lookup returns CDR1 LGHDT and CDR2 YNNKEL (reference sequence). The CDR3 is 17 residues long. Losses at the gene ends were 0 bases for V and 4 bases for J; bases not matched to a gene: 8. The CDR3 bases are TGTGCCAGCAGCCAAGATACTGCGACTAGCCCCACCGGGGAGCTGTTTTTT. Its translation is CASSQDTATSPTGELFF.

The chain uses TRBV7-3 and TRBJ2-3; 9 nucleotides match TRBD1. There are 15 residues in the CDR3. Looked up from germline, CDR1 is SGHTA and CDR2 is FQGTGA. With 2 bases clipped from V and 2 bases from J, the junction kept 2 bases outside the gene matches. The CDR3 protein is CASSLDRGFTDTQYF. In nucleotides, the CDR3 is TGTGCCAGCAGCTTAGACAGGGGGTTCACAGATACGCAGTATTTT.

The CDR3 nucleotides read TGTGCCAGCAGCTGGACAGGGAGAGATGAAAAACTGTTTTTT. Translating it yields CASSWTGRDEKLFF. V is TRBV7-6 and J is TRBJ1-4; 8 nucleotides agree with TRBD1. This CDR3 region has 14 residues. The V and J ends lost 4 bases and 6 bases, in that order; junction bases with no gene match: 4. CDR1 is SGHVS and CDR2 is FNYEAQ in the germline V gene.

The genes are TRBV5-4 and TRBJ2-7, with D possibly TRBD1 on 5 matching bases. Germline CDR1 reads SGHNT; CDR2 reads YYREEE (reference sequence). V lost 3 bases to trimming and J lost 5 bases, with 6 bases between them. The CDR3 totals 11 residues. The CDR3 nucleotides are TGTGCCAGCAGCTGGGGCGACGAGCAGTACTTC. Its translation is CASSWGDEQYF.

The V call is TRBV19, the J call TRBJ2-3, with D possibly matching TRBD2 (5 bases). This CDR3 region has 16 residues. The V gene's germline CDR1 is LNHDA and CDR2 SQIVND (reference sequence). V was trimmed by 4 bases and J by 1 base, leaving 15 bases between them. CDR3 DNA: TGTGCCAGTAGTACCCAAAGCGGCCTTGGCACAGATACGCAGTATTTT. It is translated as CASSTQSGLGTDTQYF.

This clone was seen more than once but under ten times. The V gene is TRBV7-8, the J gene TRBJ1-2; 7 nucleotides line up with TRBD1. With 5 bases clipped from V and 1 base from J, the junction kept 16 bases outside the gene matches. From germline, CDR1 is SGHVS and CDR2 FQNEAQ. The CDR3 consists of 18 residues. The CDR3 reads CASSPTGTANPFNYGYTF. The CDR3 DNA follows: TGTGCCAGCAGCCCAACCGGGACAGCTAACCCGTTTAACTATGGCTACACCTTC.

The chain links TRBV5-1 to TRBJ2-3; TRBD1 might be the D (5 bases). The CDR3 loop spans 14 amino acids. CDR1 SGHRS and CDR2 YFSETQ come from the germline V gene. The ends were cut back, 0 bases at V and 5 bases at J, with 10 bases in the middle. CDR3 sequence: CASSLAGIGDTQYF. The CDR3 coding sequence is TGCGCCAGCAGCTTGGCAGGGATTGGAGATACGCAGTATTTT.

The chain links TRBV10-3 to TRBJ1-1; no clear D. Germline CDR1 reads ENHRY; CDR2 reads SYGVKD. CDR3 length: 13 amino acids. The V end lost 9 bases, the J end lost 1 base, and 12 bases lay between the germline ends. CDR3 region: CAINREGNTEAFF. The CDR3 DNA reads TGTGCCATAAACCGGGAGGGGAACACTGAAGCTTTCTTT.

The chain employs TRBV19 and TRBJ1-2, with D possibly TRBD1 on 6 matching bases. With 5 bases removed from V and 4 bases from J, the gap between germline ends came to 11 bases. The CDR3 covers 13 residues. Germline CDR1 is LNHDA and CDR2 is SQIVND (reference sequence). CDR3 sequence (DNA): TGTGCCAGTAGTTACAGGGCCATCTATGGCTACACCTTC. Translation gives CASSYRAIYGYTF. The whole variable domain, remainder taken from reference TRBV19 and TRBJ1-2, is DGGITQSPKYLFRKEGQNVTLSCEQNLNHDAMYWYRQDPGQGLRLIYYSQIVNDFQKGDIAEGYSVSREKKESFPLTVTSAQKNPTAFYLCASSYRAIYGYTFGSGTRLTVV.

CDR3 region: CASSIQTGANEKLFF. The CDR3 nucleotides read TGTGCCAGCAGCATCCAGACAGGGGCTAATGAAAAACTGTTTTTT. The rearrangement joins TRBV7-2 to TRBJ1-4; the match to TRBD1 covers 8 bases. V trimming: 5 bases; J trimming: 3 bases; junction bases outside the gene matches: 5. CDR1 and CDR2 (germline): SGHTA, FQGNSA. This CDR3 spans 15 amino acids.

This clone was counted only a few times. This chain links TRBV28 with TRBJ1-5, with no clear D. This CDR3 spans 14 amino acids. Germline lookup yields CDR1 MDHEN and CDR2 SYDVKM. V lost 6 bases and J 0 bases, leaving 9 bases between the germline ends. For the CDR3, the DNA is TGTGCCAGCAGCATCGGGGATAGCAATCAGCCCCAGCATTTT. Amino acids: CASSIGDSNQPQHF.